These 8 T cell receptor beta chains share one sample of origin, sequenced in a study of T cell changes during pregnancy in multiple sclerosis. The data were produced by immunoSEQ multiplex PCR, yet TCRdb's version contains in-frame clones alone and is incomplete. Of about 40,000 clones detected, around 94% appear once; the ten largest clones hold 1.5% to 2%. This specimen consisted of peripheral blood, obtained in the third trimester of pregnancy. The receptors shown here come from a female donor with multiple sclerosis, enrolled in a pregnancy study.

This clone was observed a few times. The J gene is TRBJ2-7, the V gene TRBV6-5, with 11 bases fitting TRBD2. The V gene end was trimmed by 4 bases and the J gene end by 0 bases; junction bases not matched to a gene: 2. This CDR3 has 15 amino acids. CDR1 is MNHEY and CDR2 is SVGAGI in the germline V gene. CDR3 coding DNA: TGTGCCAGCAGTTCACTAGCGGGAGTCTCCTACGAGCAGTACTTC. This encodes CASSSLAGVSYEQYF.

The chain combines TRBV27 with TRBJ2-7, with 13 bases that match TRBD2. Losses at the gene ends were 5 bases for V and 2 bases for J; bases not matched to a gene: 9. The CDR3 covers 17 residues. CDR1 and CDR2 (germline): MNHEY, SMNVEV (reference sequence). CDR3 loop: CASSPGLAGFYPYEQYF. DNA of the CDR3: TGTGCCAGCAGTCCGGGACTAGCGGGATTTTATCCCTACGAGCAGTACTTC.

The CDR3 reads CASSVDRGPGGYTF. CDR3 bases: TGCGCCAGCAGCGTAGACAGGGGGCCGGGTGGCTACACCTTC. The rearrangement links TRBV5-1 to TRBJ1-2, with TRBD1 matching over 10 bases. The CDR3 length is 14 residues. V gave up 4 bases and J gave up 7 bases; unmatched junction bases: 7. Germline V gives CDR1 SGHRS, CDR2 YFSETQ.

The rearrangement joins TRBV7-6 to TRBJ2-1, with 8 bases fitting TRBD2. J lost 8 bases, V lost 3 bases, and 15 bases had no gene match. Germline V gives CDR1 SGHVS, CDR2 FNYEAQ. The CDR3 runs 17 residues. CDR3 sequence reads: CASSFPLAGRSPYEQFF. The CDR3 bases are TGTGCCAGCAGCTTCCCGCTAGCGGGCCGCTCCCCCTATGAGCAGTTCTTC.

The chain recombines TRBV18 with TRBJ2-3, with D possibly TRBD1 on 5 matching bases. The germline CDR1 and CDR2 sequences are KGHSH and LQKENI. Trimming shortened V by 3 bases and J by 1 base, and 14 bases separated the two germline ends. CDR3 length: 16 amino acids. The CDR3 nucleotides are TGTGCCAGCTCACCTTCAGTAGGGGCGGGCACAGATACGCAGTATTTT. It encodes CASSPSVGAGTDTQYF.

This clone appeared a single time. The CDR3 protein is CASSQEGGRNTEAFF. Here the CDR3 DNA reads TGCGCCAGCAGCCAAGAGGGGGGGAGGAACACTGAAGCTTTCTTT. This chain uses TRBV4-1 with TRBJ1-1; D perhaps matches TRBD1 (5 bases). This CDR3 comprises 15 residues. The germline V gene has CDR1 MGHRA and CDR2 YSYEKL. The germline V and J ends were trimmed by 0 bases and 1 base, with 9 bases remaining between them.

The chain combines TRBV7-9 with TRBJ2-3, with TRBD1 identical over 8 bases. Germline lookup yields CDR1 SEHNR and CDR2 FQNEAQ (reference sequence). V shed 5 bases, J shed 1 base, and the junction held 5 bases outside the gene matches. CDR3 length: 15 amino acids. CDR3 in amino acids: CASSISTGGTDTQYF. The CDR3 region has the DNA TGTGCCAGCAGCATTTCGACAGGGGGCACAGATACGCAGTATTTT.

The chain has TRBV25-1 and TRBJ2-7, with D possibly matching TRBD1 (7 bases). CDR3 length equals 15 residues. Germline V gene data show CDR1 as MGHDK and CDR2 as SYGVNS. V lost 2 bases and J lost 2, with 13 bases in between. In DNA form, the CDR3 reads TGTGCCAGCAGTGAACCGGGCGGGACAGCCTACGAGCAGTACTTC. It is translated as CASSEPGGTAYEQYF.